This note documents a single TCR beta chain sequence. Libraries were prepared by immunoSEQ multiplex PCR; TCRdb keeps only in-frame clonotypes and omits some of them. The repertoire holds roughly 7,100 clones, 60% to 75% seen once, with over 15% in the top ten. This sample is drawn from a study of T cell repertoires in ileal Crohn's disease. The clonotype originates from an adult with Crohn's disease. The sample taken for sequencing was ileal tissue.

DNA for the CDR3: TGTGCCAGCAGCTTATTTACTAGCACAGATACGCAGTATTTT. Protein product: CASSLFTSTDTQYF. The gene calls are TRBV5-4 and TRBJ2-3; D is uncertain. CDR1 is SGHNT and CDR2 is YYREEE in the germline V gene (reference sequence). With 2 bases removed from V and 0 bases from J, the gap between germline ends came to 7 bases. This CDR3 region has 14 residues. Drawing the rest from reference TRBV5-4 and TRBJ2-3, the complete variable domain is ETGVTQSPTHLIKTRGQQVTLRCSSQSGHNTVSWYQQALGQGPQFIFQYYREEENGRGNFPPRFSGLQFPNYSSELNVNALELDDSALYLCASSLFTSTDTQYFGPGTRLTVL.